This entry describes one T cell receptor (beta chain). This entry is derived from a study of blood T cell repertoires in COVID-19. Study at large: Whether acute or convalescent, the COVID-19 samples came from the United States, Italy and Spain. PBMCs, B-cell-depleted T cells, or T cells were the source of the cDNA or gDNA that made up the material.

V was pared by 3 bases and J by 5 bases, with 13 bases between. CDR1 MDHEN and CDR2 SYDVKM come from the germline V gene. The CDR3 is made up of 15 amino acids. Per the authors' pipeline: Researchers report that nucleated cell counts were estimated from reference gene primer amplification. Sequencing was performed with immunoSEQ multiplex PCR; in TCRdb, only in-frame clones are kept and a portion is missing. D and trimming come from the DNA, and the V and J calls and clone size come from that table. The table includes some 100,000 clones, 85% detected once. Sequencing was carried out using peripheral blood. The sequence was collected from a woman in her 70s with active or convalescent COVID-19. This chain connects TRBV28 to TRBJ1-4; no definite D call. CDR3 nucleotides: TGTGCCAGCAGTTTCGCGAGGGTGGGGAATGAAAAACTGTTTTTT. It is translated as CASSFARVGNEKLFF.